The T cell receptor beta chain described here comes from a study of spatial heterogeneity in lung cancer. Study information: Detected beta-chain sequences consistently exceeded alpha-chain sequences. An average of more than ten raw reads was observed per unique TCR and UMI combination. Findings and limits, study-wide: At tumor resection, ubiquitous expanded TCRs were detected in blood more often than later.

The V gene's germline CDR1 is MNHEY and CDR2 SVGAGI. Trimming removed 5 bases at V and 6 bases at J, with 17 bases between. This CDR3 has 14 residues. A distinct unique molecular identifier was carried by each TCR cDNA molecule. TCRdb independently ran MiXCR on the 5' RACE reads; one entry per CDR3 protein. The repertoire has approximately 39,000 distinct CDR3 sequences, roughly 6% of them found once; the top ten carry more than 9%. The sample's time point: sample taken at primary tumor resection. Frozen PBMC, nontumor lung or tumor provided whole RNA, which was sequenced unsorted. This clonotype was recorded at least ten times. Its antigen is currently unknown.

The sequence derives from a male donor with early-stage non-small cell lung cancer. Source: PBMCs, taken at surgery. The gene calls are TRBV6-5 and TRBJ2-7; D possibly matches TRBD1 or TRBD2 (5 bases each). The CDR3 is CASSQTRGPLEQYF. The CDR3 DNA sequence: TGTGCCAGCAGTCAAACCCGGGGACCACTCGAGCAGTACTTC.